These 18 T cell receptor beta chains were all obtained from the same sample, sequenced in a study of tissue T cells after allogeneic stem cell transplantation. Sequenced by immunoSEQ multiplex PCR; TCRdb stores in-frame clones only, minus some. The repertoire consists of roughly 50,000 clones, with 73% occurring once and the leading ten covering roughly 0.7%. Sequenced sample: sorted cells pooled from one or two spleens. The receptors here all came from a pool of C57BL/6 mice in good health.

This clone was detected only a few times. Gene labels here are mouse ones. Coverage ceases 1 residue before the CDR3 finishes, and the germline J gene fills in the end. The rearrangement uses TRBV24 and TRBJ2-2, with 7 bases matching TRBD2. This CDR3 is 15 amino acids long. The germline gives CDR1 KGHTA, CDR2 FRNEEI. Trimming took 4 bases from V and 2 from J; bases not matched to a gene: 4. The CDR3 loop reads CASSPGTVNTGQLYF. The CDR3 DNA, read in part, is TGTGCCAGCAGTCCCGGGACTGTGAACACCGGGCAGCTCTAC.

With regard to this clone: Each gene name is a mouse one. Read data end 1 residue before the CDR3 end; the end is taken from the germline J gene. V usage is TRBV5 and J usage is TRBJ2-2, with 11 bases aligning to TRBD2. This CDR3 is 16 amino acids long. Trimming cost V 4 bases and J 2 bases; bases outside gene matches: 3. Germline V lookup: CDR1 LGHNA, CDR2 YNLKQL (reference sequence). Here the CDR3 reads CASSPRTGGNTGQLYF. Partial CDR3 DNA: TGTGCCAGCAGCCCTCGGACTGGGGGGAACACCGGGCAGCTCTAC.

Note on this clone: Germline and genes here are mouse. The observed sequence ends 1 residue before the CDR3 terminus, with the missing tail filled in from the germline J gene. The chain combines TRBV2 with TRBJ2-7; D is possibly TRBD2 (5 bases). This CDR3 contains 14 residues. Looked up from germline, CDR1 is LGHNA and CDR2 is YSYQKL. Trimming removed 1 base at V and 0 bases at J, with 7 bases between. CDR3 region: CASSQVGSSYEQYF. Partial CDR3 DNA: TGTGCCAGCAGCCAAGTGGGGAGCTCCTATGAACAGTAC.

For this clone: The gene symbols are mouse symbols. The CDR3 is cut off 1 residue early in the read; its end comes from the germline J gene. This same CDR3 is encoded by further DNA sequences in the sample. The V call is TRBV2, the J call TRBJ1-4; D unclear. CDR1 and CDR2 from the germline V gene are LGHNA and YSYQKL. Trimming took off 0 bases at V and 3 bases at J, with 8 bases between the two ends. There are 15 residues in the CDR3. CDR3 sequence: CASSQEGGTNERLFF. The CDR3 DNA, read in part, is TGTGCCAGCAGCCAAGAGGGAGGGACCAACGAAAGATTATTT.

Turning to this clone: Mouse germline and gene names are used. The CDR3 end is not reached by the read, which stops 1 residue before it; the germline J gene fills it in. The chain links TRBV2 to TRBJ2-4, with TRBD2 matching 10 bases. The CDR3 covers 17 residues. Germline CDR1 reads LGHNA; CDR2 reads YSYQKL. With 0 bases clipped from V and 1 base from J, the junction kept 4 bases outside the gene matches. The CDR3: CASSQDGDWGGQNTLYF. CDR3 DNA (partial): TGTGCCAGCAGCCAAGATGGGGACTGGGGCGGTCAAAACACCTTGTAC.

This clone was found once. Mouse names are used for the genes. The read is 1 residue too short to cover the CDR3 end, so that end is filled in from the germline J gene. This chain uses TRBV2 with TRBJ1-6; no firm D call. TRBJ1-6 falls under the ORF class, with uncertain function. CDR1 and CDR2 from the germline V gene are LGHNA and YSYQKL. CDR3 length: 17 residues. Trimming pared 0 bases from V and 2 bases from J, leaving 11 bases between. The CDR3 bases that were read are TGTGCCAGCAGCCAAGAGGGGAAGGGAACCTATAATTCGCCCCTCTAC. This gives the protein CASSQEGKGTYNSPLY. The CDR3 in full is CASSQEGKGTYNSPLYF.

About this clone: The germline and genes are mouse ones. The read ends 1 residue before the CDR3 terminus; that terminus is restored from the germline J gene. This chain uses TRBV31 with TRBJ2-4, with unresolved D. Trimming stripped 0 bases from V and 1 base from J, with 5 bases between. From germline, CDR1 is GKSSPN and CDR2 SITVG. The CDR3 totals 13 residues. Partial CDR3 DNA: TGTGCCTGGAGTCTTGAGGGTCAAAACACCTTGTAC. It is translated as CAWSLEGQNTLY. The whole CDR3 sequence reads CAWSLEGQNTLYF.

In the case of this clone: All gene names here are mouse names. Sequencing ends 1 residue short of the CDR3 end; the germline J gene provides the rest. Other DNA sequences in the sample encode the same CDR3. The chain carries TRBV13-2 and TRBJ2-7; D remains ambiguous. This CDR3 has 12 amino acids. Germline loops: CDR1 NNHNN, CDR2 SYGAGS (reference sequence). V was clipped by 3 bases and J by 4 bases, with 8 bases between them. CDR3 protein: CASGAGRYEQYF. The CDR3 bases that were read are TGTGCCAGCGGTGCCGGTAGGTATGAACAGTAC.

With respect to this clone: Gene names are the mouse ones. The observed sequence ends 1 residue before the CDR3 terminus, with the missing tail filled in from the germline J gene. This chain connects TRBV13-2 to TRBJ1-4; TRBD1 aligns across 8 bases. V gave up 4 bases and J gave up 4 bases; unmatched junction bases: 3. CDR1 and CDR2 from the germline V gene are NNHNN and SYGAGS (reference sequence). The CDR3 is 14 amino acids. The part of the CDR3 DNA that was read is TGTGCCAGCGGTCCGGGACAGGTCAACGAAAGATTATTT. Protein: CASGPGQVNERLF. The CDR3 as a whole reads CASGPGQVNERLFF.

A remark on this clone: The genes and germline here are from mouse. The CDR3 extends 1 residue past the end of the read, so its final part is completed from the germline J gene. The chain joins TRBV3 to TRBJ2-1; the D is unclear. Germline V gene data show CDR1 as SNHLY and CDR2 as FYNGKV (reference sequence). The CDR3 runs to 13 residues. Trimming stripped 1 base from V and 7 bases from J, with 8 bases between. CDR3 residues: CASSLEGRAEQFF. CDR3 DNA (partial): TGTGCCAGCAGCTTAGAAGGGAGGGCTGAGCAGTTC. Based on the CDR3 plus reference TRBV3 and TRBJ2-1, the full variable domain is GPKVLQIPSHQIIDMGQMVTLNCDPVSNHLYFYWYKQILGQQMEFLVNFYNGKVMEKSKLFKDQFSVERPDGSYFTLKIQPTALEDSAVYFCASSLEGRAEQFFGPGTRLTVL.

As concerns this clone: The gene symbols are mouse symbols. The CDR3 goes on 1 residue after the read ends, and that part is filled in from the germline J gene. The genes are TRBV2 and TRBJ2-2; 8 positions match TRBD1. CDR1 is LGHNA and CDR2 is YSYQKL in the germline V gene. This CDR3 is built from 17 residues. The V and J ends lost 0 bases and 0 bases, in that order; junction bases with no gene match: 3. The sequenced CDR3 bases are TGTGCCAGCAGCCAAGACTGGACAGGGACAAACACCGGGCAGCTCTAC. Protein product: CASSQDWTGTNTGQLY. The CDR3, in full, reads CASSQDWTGTNTGQLYF.

Regarding this clone: Gene names follow the mouse nomenclature. The CDR3 spells CASSLQKGQNTLYF. The sequenced part of the CDR3 DNA is TGTGCCAGCAGTCTTCAGAAAGGTCAAAACACCTTGTAC. The J gene is TRBJ2-4, the V gene TRBV26, with D hard to call. The read gets to within 1 residue of the CDR3 end, and the germline J gene fills in the rest. V lost 3 bases and J lost 1, with 8 bases in between. The CDR3 spans 14 residues. CDR1 is KGHPV and CDR2 is FQNQEV in the germline V gene (reference sequence).

Concerning this clone: Gene names are mouse gene names. Sequencing ends 1 residue short of the CDR3 end; the germline J gene provides the rest. The V gene is TRBV15, the J gene TRBJ2-4; possibly TRBD1 for D (6 bases). The germline gives CDR1 SGHND, CDR2 FRSKSL. V lost 4 bases and J 4 bases, leaving 6 bases between the germline ends. The CDR3 extends over 12 amino acids. This CDR3 is CASSSGENTLYF. The sequenced CDR3 bases are TGTGCCAGCAGTTCAGGGGAAAACACCTTGTAC.

This clone was seen more than once but under ten times. Mouse names are used for the genes. Sequencing ends 1 residue short of the CDR3 end; the germline J gene provides the rest. The gene calls are TRBV13-1 and TRBJ2-7; TRBD2 is a possible D gene (5 bases). This CDR3 region has 12 residues. V was shortened by 3 bases and J by 3 bases, with 7 bases between the two germline ends. Germline assignment: CDR1 NSHNY and CDR2 SYGAGN. This CDR3 reads CASSGTFYEQYF. The part of the CDR3 DNA that was read is TGTGCCAGCAGTGGGACTTTCTATGAACAGTAC.

With respect to this clone: Here the gene names and germline are mouse. The read ends 1 residue shy of where the CDR3 ends; the end is completed using the germline J gene. The V gene is TRBV15, the J gene TRBJ1-1; D ambiguous. This CDR3 is 13 amino acids long. Deletions cut 6 bases from V and 0 bases from J, with 8 bases between. Germline CDR1 SGHND, CDR2 FRSKSL. Partial CDR3 DNA: TGTGCCAGCAGAGAACAAGCAAACACAGAAGTCTTC. Its protein product is CASREQANTEVF. From start to end, the CDR3 is CASREQANTEVFF.

This clone was recorded only once. The gene symbols are mouse symbols. Other DNA sequences from this sample encode an identical CDR3 as well. CDR3 sequence: CASGDARLGGRAETLYF. The CDR3 DNA, read in part, is TGTGCCAGCGGTGATGCAAGACTGGGGGGGCGCGCAGAAACGCTGTAT. This chain links TRBV13-2 with TRBJ2-3; 12 nucleotides match TRBD2. The read ends 1 residue early relative to the CDR3; the germline J gene fills the gap. The length of the CDR3 is 17 residues. In germline, CDR1 is NNHNN, CDR2 SYGAGS (reference sequence). Losses at the gene ends were 0 bases for V and 3 bases for J; bases not matched to a gene: 5.

On this clone itself: Genes and germline come from the mouse. The read is 1 residue too short to cover the CDR3 end, so that end is filled in from the germline J gene. J is TRBJ2-4 and V is TRBV1; D unclear. The length of the CDR3 is 14 residues. Looked up from germline, CDR1 is NSQYPW and CDR2 is LRSPGD (reference sequence). Trimming left V 3 bases short and J 1 base short, with 8 bases between. Incomplete CDR3 DNA: TGCACCTGCAGTGCTGCCGGGGGTCAAAACACCTTGTAC. It specifies CTCSAAGGQNTLY. The full CDR3 protein reads CTCSAAGGQNTLYF. Filled out from reference TRBV1 and TRBJ2-4, the complete variable domain reads VTLLEQNPRWRLVPRGQAVNLRCILKNSQYPWMSWYQQDLQKQLQWLFTLRSPGDKEVKSLPGADYLATRVTDTELRLQVANMSQGRTLYCTCSAAGGQNTLYFGAGTRLSVL.

Concerning this clone itself: The genes and germline here are from mouse. The read ends 1 residue early relative to the CDR3; the germline J gene fills the gap. The J gene is TRBJ2-7, the V gene TRBV16; 9 positions match TRBD2. The germline gives CDR1 SGHSA, CDR2 FRNQAP. V dropped 5 bases and J dropped 0; count of bases not matched to a gene: 5. This CDR3 comprises 15 residues. The covered CDR3 bases are TGTGCAAGCAGCGAGGACTGGGGTTCCTCCTATGAACAGTAC. As protein: CASSEDWGSSYEQY. The whole CDR3 protein is CASSEDWGSSYEQYF.